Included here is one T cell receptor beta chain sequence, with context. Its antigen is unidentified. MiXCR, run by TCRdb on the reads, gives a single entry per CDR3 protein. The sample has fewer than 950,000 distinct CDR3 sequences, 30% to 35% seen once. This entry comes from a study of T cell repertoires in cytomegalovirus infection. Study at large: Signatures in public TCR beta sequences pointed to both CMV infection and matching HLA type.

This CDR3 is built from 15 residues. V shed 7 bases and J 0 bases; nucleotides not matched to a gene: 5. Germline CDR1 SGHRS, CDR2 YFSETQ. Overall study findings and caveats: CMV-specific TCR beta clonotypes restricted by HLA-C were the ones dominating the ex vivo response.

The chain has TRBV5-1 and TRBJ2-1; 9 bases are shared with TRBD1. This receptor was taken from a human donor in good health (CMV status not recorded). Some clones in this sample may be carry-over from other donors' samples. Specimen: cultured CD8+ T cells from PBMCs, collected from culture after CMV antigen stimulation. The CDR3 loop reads CASGGQGHSYNEQFF. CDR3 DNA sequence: TGCGCCAGCGGGGGACAGGGCCACTCCTACAATGAGCAGTTCTTC.